The entry below gives a single T cell receptor (beta chain) sequence along with its context. The antigen remains unidentified. The sample originates from a study of blood T cells in healthy people across ages. Study-level points and caveats: Donors of long life had a larger count of naive CD4+ cells and greater diversity than aged donors. No conclusive comparison of naive versus antigen-experienced cells was possible with unsorted PBMCs.

A minimum of 6.5 million PBMCs was isolated per sample. V dropped 3 bases and J dropped 10 bases, with 10 bases sitting between them. The CDR3 consists of 13 residues. Germline CDR1 and CDR2: LNHNV and YYDKDF (reference sequence). Then a second PCR, running roughly 7 to 11 cycles, was carried out with a sample-barcoded 5' primer and a J-beta primer mix. Every sample gave at least 2.5 million paired-end reads containing CDR3. In TCRdb, the 5' RACE reads were re-called with MiXCR into one record per CDR3 protein. The sample includes a few hundred thousand distinct CDR3 sequences, 45% to 60% of them seen just once.

This sequence originates from a man aged 55-75 years in good health. V gene TRBV15 combines with J gene TRBJ1-6; tentatively, D is TRBD1 (5 bases). The specimen was blood. CDR3 nucleotides: TGTGCCACCAGCAGGGCAGGGTTGTCACCCCTCCACTTT. This gives the protein CATSRAGLSPLHF.